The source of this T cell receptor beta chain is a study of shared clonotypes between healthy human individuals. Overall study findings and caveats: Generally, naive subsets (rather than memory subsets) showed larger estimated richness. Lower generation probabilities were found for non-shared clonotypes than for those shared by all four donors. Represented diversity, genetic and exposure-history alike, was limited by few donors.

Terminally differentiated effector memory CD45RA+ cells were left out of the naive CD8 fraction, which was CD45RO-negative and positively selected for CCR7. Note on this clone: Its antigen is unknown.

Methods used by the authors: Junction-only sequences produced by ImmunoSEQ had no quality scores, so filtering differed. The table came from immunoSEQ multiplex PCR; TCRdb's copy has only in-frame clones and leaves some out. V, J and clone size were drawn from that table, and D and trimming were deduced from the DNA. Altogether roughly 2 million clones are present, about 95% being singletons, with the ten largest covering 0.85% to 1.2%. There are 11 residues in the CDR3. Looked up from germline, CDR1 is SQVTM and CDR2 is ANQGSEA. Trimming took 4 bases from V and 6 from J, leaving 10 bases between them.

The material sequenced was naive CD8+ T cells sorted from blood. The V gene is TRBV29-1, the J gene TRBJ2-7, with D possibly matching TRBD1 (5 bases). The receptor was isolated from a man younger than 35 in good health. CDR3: CSVASGREQYF. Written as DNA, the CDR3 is TGCAGCGTTGCTTCAGGGCGCGAGCAGTACTTC.